The TCR beta chain described here comes from a study of cytotoxic CD8 clonotypes in ibrutinib-treated CLL (dated by TCRdb to about 2021). Study-wide context: In this cohort, around 15 patients were treatment-naive and under 13 were relapsed/refractory, while under 18 had unmutated IGHV. Every remission and progressive disease sample was obtained while ibrutinib was still being received by the patients. Cryopreserved peripheral blood mononuclear cells were collected at three points: before therapy, at response, and at either sustained remission or disease progression. Response samples were obtained after a median of around eleven months of treatment, with a range of about 6 to 40 months. Longitudinal samples were obtainable from about 30% of the roughly 86 participants in the trial. Samples averaged approximately 260,000 productive templates and roughly 86,000 productive rearrangements. Responses were partial in approximately 24 patients and complete in 2; after median about 5.5 years follow-up, roughly 15 stayed in remission and 12 progressed. General findings and caveats noted by the study authors: Public clonotypes were rare and either shrank or stayed stable during treatment, and the rise in clonality at ibrutinib response reflected expansion of private clonotypes. An increase in clonality was observed at ibrutinib response, with clonality remaining stable during sustained remission and falling back toward baseline at progression. Baseline clonality exceeded that of age-matched healthy donors and correlated strongly with circulating CD8+ T-cell counts. Lymph node repertoires were not examined, and the timing of sampling was not matched between patients in sustained remission and those whose disease progressed.

A MiSeq instrument was used for deep resolution sequencing, which targeted depths ranging from 1 in 1 million up to 1 in 200,000 T cells, with coverage averaging 10x for each clonotype. The immunoSEQ hsTCRB Kit was used to generate TCR beta libraries. Concerning the study's data processing: The data were analyzed with ImmunoSEQ Analyzer and ImmunoSEQ Data Assistant, and V, D and J gene assignments followed IMGT definitions. Clonality, with values ranging from 0 to 1, was calculated as one minus the normalized Shannon entropy of productive rearrangement frequencies. Public clonotype analysis was restricted to overrepresented clonotypes comprising at least 0.05% of each patient's repertoire. Roughly 13 age-matched healthy donor repertoires from immuneACCESS were used as controls for clonality. TCRdb took this table from immuneACCESS and kept in-frame rearrangements with V and J called. Such tables lack part of the clones; where checked against another copy, unresolved V genes explain under half of the gap, and the rest is unexplained. That table supplies the V and J calls and clone size; D and trimming were determined from the DNA. The sample table contains approximately 24,000 clones; only one count was recorded for roughly 69% of them. The ten biggest clones cover roughly 51% of the sample.

V was cut back by 1 base and J by 1 base, leaving a gap of 4 bases between them. For CDR1 and CDR2, the germline V gene lists SGHVS and FNYEAQ. Counted from cysteine to phenylalanine, this CDR3 has 13 amino acids. The CDR3 DNA has 39 bases and is translated from base 1. This clone was seen a few times. Its antigen remains unidentified. Base qualities are missing; no much larger clone stands one base away. Sample time point, as interpreted from the label and publication: progressive disease on ibrutinib. Roughly 1.8 micrograms of genomic DNA were extracted from cryopreserved PBMCs for TCR beta library preparation. Longitudinal blood samples from CLL patients on ibrutinib monotherapy were analyzed using high-throughput TCR beta sequencing. Patients were enrolled in a phase 2 open-label single-center ibrutinib monotherapy trial.

Sequenced here: PBMCs, sampled at disease progression, from a patient treated with ibrutinib. The rearranged segments are TRBV7-6 and TRBJ1-1; the D gene assignment is ambiguous. The TCR sequence derives from a human donor with chronic lymphocytic leukemia. In nucleotide form, the sequence is TGTGCCAGCAGCTTAGGGGAGAACACTGAAGCTTTCTTT. Its coded protein is CASSLGENTEAFF.